Presented here are 16 T cell receptor beta chains from one specimen sequenced in a study of blood T cell repertoires in COVID-19. Assay: immunoSEQ multiplex PCR; the TCRdb copy retains only in-frame clones and omits some. This sample has about 370,000 clones, with approximately 88% found just once. Sample: peripheral blood. Receptors originate from a woman aged 25 to 39 with COVID-19, enrolled during active disease.

The chain recombines TRBV11-2 with TRBJ2-7, with D perhaps TRBD2 (6 bases). The CDR3 sequence is 13 residues long. V lost 6 bases and J lost 4, with 13 bases in between. Germline V lookup: CDR1 SGHAT, CDR2 FQNNGV. The CDR3 DNA is TGTGCCAGCAGTCATGGGACTGGATACGAGCAGTACGTC. The encoded protein is CASSHGTGYEQYV.

V is TRBV5-1 and J is TRBJ2-3; TRBD2 might be the D (5 bases). Germline V gene sequence: CDR1 SGHRS, CDR2 YFSETQ. This CDR3 is 16 amino acids long. Trimming removed 0 bases at V and 1 base at J, with 12 bases between. The CDR3 loop is CASSLGWVLGTDTQYF. CDR3 nucleotide sequence: TGCGCCAGCAGCTTGGGCTGGGTACTAGGCACAGATACGCAGTATTTT.

The V and J genes are TRBV6-5 and TRBJ2-3; 8 nucleotides line up with TRBD2. The CDR3 runs to 14 residues. The V gene's germline CDR1 is MNHEY and CDR2 SVGAGI. Trimming took 2 bases from V and 5 from J; bases not matched to a gene: 3. CDR3 residues: CASSYGLAGDTQYF. The CDR3, as DNA: TGTGCCAGCAGTTACGGGCTAGCGGGAGATACGCAGTATTTT.

J is TRBJ2-1 and V is TRBV18; D possibly corresponds to TRBD1 (6 bases). The CDR3 covers 13 residues. Germline CDR1 KGHSH, CDR2 LQKENI. V lost 4 bases and J 4 bases, leaving 8 bases between the germline ends. The CDR3 DNA reads TGTGCCAGCTCACAAGGACAGTACAATGAGCAGTTCTTC. As protein: CASSQGQYNEQFF.

This chain connects TRBV9 to TRBJ1-3; D gene ambiguous. CDR3 length equals 15 residues. V lost 3 bases, J lost 0 bases, and 10 bases lay in between. The germline gives CDR1 SGDLS, CDR2 YYNGEE. In DNA form, the CDR3 reads TGTGCCAGCAGCGCGGGGATCGTCTCTGGAAACACCATATATTTT. Amino acids: CASSAGIVSGNTIYF.

V gene TRBV19 combines with J gene TRBJ2-1; D is perhaps TRBD2 (5 bases). The CDR3 length is 16 residues. V was shortened by 7 bases and J by 2 bases, with 18 bases between the two germline ends. Germline V gene lookup returns CDR1 LNHDA and CDR2 SQIVND (reference sequence). CDR3 amino acids: CASTHLGRPPYNEQFF. The CDR3 region has the DNA TGTGCCAGTACCCACCTAGGGAGACCGCCCTACAATGAGCAGTTCTTC.

The V gene is TRBV7-9, the J gene TRBJ2-7, with TRBD1 matching over 10 bases. In germline, CDR1 is SEHNR, CDR2 FQNEAQ (reference sequence). The CDR3 is 12 amino acids. J gave up 6 bases and V 5 bases, and 1 base lay outside the gene matches. In DNA form, the CDR3 reads TGTGCCAGCAGCGGGGACAGGGGCGAGCAGTACTTC. Translating gives CASSGDRGEQYF.

V usage is TRBV7-9 and J usage is TRBJ2-3, with D tentatively TRBD1 (6 bases). V dropped 7 bases and J dropped 3 bases, with 20 bases sitting between them. This CDR3 region has 16 residues. The germline V gene has CDR1 SEHNR and CDR2 FQNEAQ (reference sequence). The CDR3 nucleotides read TGTGCCAGCATGTACTATCAGGGGCTAACGACAGATACGCAGTATTTT. Amino acid sequence: CASMYYQGLTTDTQYF. Filled out from reference TRBV7-9 and TRBJ2-3, the complete variable domain reads DTGVSQNPRHKITKRGQNVTFRCDPISEHNRLYWYRQTLGQGPEFLTYFQNEAQLEKSRLLSDRFSAERPKGSFSTLEIQRTEQGDSAMYLCASMYYQGLTTDTQYFGPGTRLTVL.

V gene TRBV5-1 combines with J gene TRBJ1-1, with 7 positions matching TRBD1. J lost 6 bases, V lost 4 bases, and 12 bases had no gene match. The CDR3 loop spans 15 amino acids. Looked up from germline, CDR1 is SGHRS and CDR2 is YFSETQ. The CDR3 region is CASSPTTGSRAEAFF. The DNA for the CDR3 is TGCGCCAGCAGCCCCACGACAGGGTCGCGCGCTGAAGCTTTCTTT.

The rearrangement uses TRBV7-9 and TRBJ2-1; 7 nucleotides agree with TRBD1. Germline assignment: CDR1 SEHNR and CDR2 FQNEAQ (reference sequence). The CDR3 consists of 16 residues. Trimming took 3 bases from V and 6 from J; bases not matched to a gene: 11. Written as DNA, the CDR3 is TGTGCCAGCAGCTTGATCCCCGGGACAGAGATCAATGAGCAGTTCTTC. Its protein is CASSLIPGTEINEQFF.

CDR3 bases: TGTGCCAGCAGTCCGACAGCTTTCTATGGCTACACCTTC. Its protein is CASSPTAFYGYTF. V and J are TRBV27 and TRBJ1-2, with D perhaps matching TRBD1 (5 bases). V dropped 5 bases and J dropped 4 bases, with 11 bases sitting between them. The CDR3 is 13 amino acids. The germline gives CDR1 MNHEY, CDR2 SMNVEV (reference sequence).

V and J are TRBV29-1 and TRBJ2-5, with 8 bases that match TRBD1. Germline CDR1 SQVTM, CDR2 ANQGSEA. The CDR3 consists of 13 residues. V was pared by 6 bases and J by 5 bases, with 8 bases of the junction left unmatched. Here the CDR3 DNA reads TGCAGCGTCCCTCAGGGGGCTGAGGAGACCCAGTACTTC. This codes for CSVPQGAEETQYF.

This chain connects TRBV15 to TRBJ1-3; 12 bases align to TRBD1. This CDR3 region has 13 residues. Germline V lookup: CDR1 LNHNV, CDR2 YYDKDF (reference sequence). V lost 6 bases to trimming and J lost 8 bases; unmatched junction nucleotides: 2. The DNA of the CDR3 is TGTGCCACCAGGGGACAGGGGGCATACACCATATATTTT. This encodes CATRGQGAYTIYF.

The chain joins TRBV6-5 to TRBJ1-3; possible D gene TRBD1, 6 bases. V lost 7 bases to trimming and J lost 8 bases, with 12 bases between them. The CDR3 extends over 12 amino acids. Germline CDR1 reads MNHEY; CDR2 reads SVGAGI. In DNA, the CDR3 is TGTGCCAGCATGGACAGTTCTGACACCATATATTTT. Protein: CASMDSSDTIYF.

The chain uses TRBV7-8 and TRBJ1-1, with TRBD1 matching 8 bases. The CDR3 sequence is 13 residues long. Trimming at V came to 6 bases and at J to 6 bases, leaving 6 bases not matched to a gene. Germline CDR1 and CDR2: SGHVS and FQNEAQ. The CDR3 region has the DNA TGTGCCAGCAGTCTACAGGGGGGGCCTGAAGCTTTCTTT. Its translation: CASSLQGGPEAFF. Full variable domain (outside the CDR3, taken from reference TRBV7-8 and TRBJ1-1): GAGVSQSPRYKVAKRGQDVALRCDPISGHVSLFWYQQALGQGPEFLTYFQNEAQLDKSGLPSDRFFAERPEGSVSTLKIQRTQQEDSAVYLCASSLQGGPEAFFGQGTRLTVV.

This chain joins TRBV3-1 (or the pseudogene TRBV3-2) and TRBJ2-5; the D gene is possibly TRBD1 (5 bases). This CDR3 has 12 residues. The germline V and J ends were trimmed by 3 bases and 10 bases, with 12 bases remaining between them. CDR1 is LGHDT, CDR2 YNNKEL, per germline (reference sequence). Here the CDR3 DNA reads TGTGCCAGCAGCCAGGGGCAAAGGGGCCAGTACTTC. This encodes CASSQGQRGQYF.